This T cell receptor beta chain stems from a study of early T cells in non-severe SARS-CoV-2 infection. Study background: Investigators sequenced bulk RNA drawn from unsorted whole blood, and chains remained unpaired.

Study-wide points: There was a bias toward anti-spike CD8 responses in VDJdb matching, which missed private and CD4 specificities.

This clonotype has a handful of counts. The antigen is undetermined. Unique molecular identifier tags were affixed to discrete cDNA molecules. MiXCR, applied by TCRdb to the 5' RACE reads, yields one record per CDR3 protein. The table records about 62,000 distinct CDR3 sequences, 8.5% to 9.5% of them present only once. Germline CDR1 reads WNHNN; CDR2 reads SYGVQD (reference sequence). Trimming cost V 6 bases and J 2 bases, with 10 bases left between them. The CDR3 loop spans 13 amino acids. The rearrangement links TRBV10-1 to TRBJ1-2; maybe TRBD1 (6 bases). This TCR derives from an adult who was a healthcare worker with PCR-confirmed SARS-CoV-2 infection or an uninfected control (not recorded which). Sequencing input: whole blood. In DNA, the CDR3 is TGCGCCAGCAGGGACAGCATAAACTATGGCTACACCTTC. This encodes CASRDSINYGYTF.